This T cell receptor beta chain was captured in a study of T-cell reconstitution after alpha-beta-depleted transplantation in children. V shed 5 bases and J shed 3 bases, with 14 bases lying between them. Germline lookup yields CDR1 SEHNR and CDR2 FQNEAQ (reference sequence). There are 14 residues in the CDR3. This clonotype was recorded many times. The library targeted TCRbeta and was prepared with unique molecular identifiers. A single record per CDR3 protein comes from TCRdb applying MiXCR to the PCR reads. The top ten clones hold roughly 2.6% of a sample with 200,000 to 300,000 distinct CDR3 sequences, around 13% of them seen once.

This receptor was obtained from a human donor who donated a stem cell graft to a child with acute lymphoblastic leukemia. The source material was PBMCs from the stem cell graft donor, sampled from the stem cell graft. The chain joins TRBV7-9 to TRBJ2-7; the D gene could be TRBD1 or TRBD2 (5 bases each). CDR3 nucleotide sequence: TGTGCCAGCAGCCGGGACGGAGGAGGCTACGAGCAGTACTTC. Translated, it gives CASSRDGGGYEQYF.